The T cell receptor (beta chain) described here comes from a study of cytomegalovirus exposure and HLA in healthy donors. This CDR3 spans 18 amino acids. Use of 60 Vbeta and 13 Jbeta primers characterized the PCR. Clones were read by immunoSEQ multiplex PCR, and TCRdb kept only the in-frame ones, dropping some. This sample yields 100,000 to 150,000 clones, of which approximately 17% are seen a single time; around 2.6% belongs to the top ten. This receptor was identified in a female donor in good health and CMV-seropositive. V gene TRBV21-1 combines with J gene TRBJ2-3; the table assigns TRBD2, which was not confirmed against the DNA. TRBV21-1 is termed a pseudogene. The sample taken for sequencing was PBMCs. The CDR3 is CASSIKPERESSTDTQYF. In DNA form, the CDR3 reads TGTGCCAGCAGCATTAAACCAGAGCGGGAGTCGAGCACAGATACGCAGTATTTT.